These 19 T cell receptor beta chains were all obtained from the same sample, sequenced in a study of OX40 agonist ivuxolimab in advanced cancers. Sequencing used immunoSEQ multiplex PCR; TCRdb keeps in-frame clones, though not all of them. Altogether 65,000 to 90,000 clones are present, 75% to 90% being singletons, with the ten largest covering approximately 11%. The sample here was CD4+ or CD8+ T cells sorted from blood, taken in a trial of the OX40 agonist ivuxolimab. The source of these receptors is an adult with an advanced solid tumor such as melanoma, head and neck, liver or kidney cancer.

The CDR3 loop is CASSNRGTRKTYGYTF. CDR3 nucleotides: TGTGCCAGCAGCAATAGAGGTACCCGAAAGACCTATGGCTACACCTTC. The chain links TRBV7-8 to TRBJ1-2; D not certain. In germline, CDR1 is SGHVS, CDR2 FQNEAQ. CDR3 length equals 16 residues. V lost 5 bases and J 4 bases, leaving 20 bases between the germline ends.

This CDR3 is CATSPRTRPGNTIYF. CDR3 nucleotide sequence: TGTGCCACCAGCCCTCGGACGCGGCCTGGAAACACCATATATTTT. The V and J genes are TRBV15 and TRBJ1-3, with no clear D. The CDR3 loop spans 15 amino acids. CDR1 and CDR2 from the germline V gene are LNHNV and YYDKDF (reference sequence). V was pared by 5 bases and J by 2 bases, with 13 bases between.

V usage is TRBV27 and J usage is TRBJ1-4; 8 bases agree with TRBD1. With 1 base clipped from V and 7 bases from J, the junction kept 8 bases outside the gene matches. The germline V gene encodes CDR1 MNHEY and CDR2 SMNVEV (reference sequence). The CDR3 covers 16 residues. In nucleotides, the CDR3 is TGTGCCAGCAGTTTATTACGACAGGGGCCAGGTGAAAAACTGTTTTTT. Translated: CASSLLRQGPGEKLFF.

V and J are TRBV30 and TRBJ2-7; 12 nucleotides align to TRBD1. There are 14 residues in the CDR3. Germline trimming cut 4 bases from V and 6 bases from J; bases unmatched to any gene: 7. Germline-derived CDR1 and CDR2 are GTSNPN and SVGIG (reference sequence). The CDR3 nucleotides are TGTGCCTGGACCCCCGGGACAGGGGGCCCCGAGCAGTACTTC. Translated: CAWTPGTGGPEQYF.

The rearrangement joins TRBV13 to TRBJ2-4; possibly TRBD1 or TRBD2 for D (5 bases each). Trimming cost V 5 bases and J 6 bases, with 14 bases left between them. The CDR3 has 14 residues. Germline V gene lookup returns CDR1 PRHDT and CDR2 FYEKMQ (reference sequence). CDR3 amino acids: CASSHNRDVNIQYF. CDR3 nucleotides: TGTGCCAGCAGCCACAACCGGGACGTAAACATTCAGTACTTC.

The chain carries TRBV6-4 and TRBJ1-6; D possibly corresponds to TRBD1 (6 bases). Germline-derived CDR1 and CDR2 are MRHNA and SNTAGT. The CDR3 is 13 amino acids. Trimming pared 0 bases from V and 10 bases from J, leaving 7 bases between. The CDR3 bases are TGTGCCAGCAGTGACTCCCAGGGGTCACCCCTCCACTTT. It specifies CASSDSQGSPLHF.

The V call is TRBV5-1, the J call TRBJ1-3; weak D call: TRBD1 (6 bases). V shed 4 bases and J shed 0 bases, with 20 bases lying between them. Germline assignment: CDR1 SGHRS and CDR2 YFSETQ. The CDR3 is 18 amino acids. This CDR3 reads CASSPTRQAEYSGNTIYF. For the CDR3, the DNA is TGCGCCAGCAGCCCGACCCGACAGGCTGAATACTCTGGAAACACCATATATTTT.

The chain links TRBV9 to TRBJ2-2; TRBD2 aligns across 9 bases. CDR3 length equals 17 residues. V lost 0 bases and J lost 1; bases outside the gene matches: 4. Germline CDR1 reads SGDLS; CDR2 reads YYNGEE. The CDR3 sequence is CASSVAASGVNTGELFF. Written as DNA, the CDR3 is TGTGCCAGCAGCGTAGCGGCTAGCGGGGTGAACACCGGGGAGCTGTTTTTT.

The rearrangement links TRBV27 to TRBJ2-1; TRBD2 aligns across 8 bases. V was pared by 6 bases and J by 4 bases, with 5 bases of the junction left unmatched. Germline loops: CDR1 MNHEY, CDR2 SMNVEV (reference sequence). The CDR3 loop spans 14 amino acids. The CDR3 region is CASSRGTRYNEQFF. The DNA of the CDR3 is TGTGCCAGCAGCCGGGGGACTAGATACAATGAGCAGTTCTTC.

The rearrangement joins TRBV27 to TRBJ1-2; D unresolved. The CDR3 covers 13 residues. With 5 bases removed from V and 5 bases from J, the gap between germline ends came to 12 bases. Germline loops: CDR1 MNHEY, CDR2 SMNVEV (reference sequence). CDR3 nucleotide sequence: TGTGCCAGCAGTAAGGGCCGGAAGTATGGCTACACCTTC. Protein product: CASSKGRKYGYTF.

In its sample, this clone ranks as medium-sized. The chain combines TRBV27 with TRBJ1-5; D is undetermined. V was cut by 2 bases and J by 4 bases, with 9 bases left in between. Looked up from germline, CDR1 is MNHEY and CDR2 is SMNVEV (reference sequence). This CDR3 comprises 14 residues. The CDR3 loop is CASSLAGWNQPQHF. The CDR3 nucleotides are TGTGCCAGCAGTTTAGCGGGGTGGAATCAGCCCCAGCATTTT.

This rearrangement joins TRBV4-1 to TRBJ1-3, with 7 bases aligning to TRBD1. Germline V lookup: CDR1 MGHRA, CDR2 YSYEKL. Trimming at V came to 10 bases and at J to 4 bases, leaving 10 bases not matched to a gene. The CDR3 has 14 amino acids. In DNA form, the CDR3 reads TGCGCCACGACCCAGACAGGGTCCGGAAACACCATATATTTT. Translated: CATTQTGSGNTIYF.

This sequence joins TRBV27 and TRBJ2-2; perhaps TRBD2 as D (6 bases). This CDR3 comprises 17 residues. Germline CDR1 reads MNHEY; CDR2 reads SMNVEV (reference sequence). The ends were cut back, 1 base at V and 6 bases at J, with 18 bases in the middle. The CDR3 nucleotides read TGTGCCAGCAGTTTATTTTTGAGCGGAGGGGACCCCGGGGAGCTGTTTTTT. It specifies CASSLFLSGGDPGELFF.

V and J are TRBV11-2 and TRBJ2-3; tentatively, D is TRBD2 (5 bases). V lost 2 bases and J lost 5, with 20 bases in between. The CDR3 covers 17 residues. CDR1 and CDR2 from the germline V gene are SGHAT and FQNNGV. The CDR3 protein is CASSLPDSNHPKDTQYF. The CDR3, as DNA: TGTGCCAGCAGCTTACCGGACTCTAACCACCCAAAAGATACGCAGTATTTT.

CDR3 coding DNA: TGTGCCAGCAGCTTATGGACAACCCAAGAGACCCAGTACTTC. Its translation: CASSLWTTQETQYF. The J gene is TRBJ2-5, the V gene TRBV7-2; maybe TRBD1 (5 bases). Germline lookup yields CDR1 SGHTA and CDR2 FQGNSA. CDR3 length: 14 residues. V was clipped by 2 bases and J by 1 base, with 8 bases between them. Filled out from reference TRBV7-2 and TRBJ2-5, the complete variable domain reads GAGVSQSPSNKVTEKGKDVELRCDPISGHTALYWYRQSLGQGLEFLIYFQGNSAPDKSGLPSDRFSAERTGGSVSTLTIQRTQQEDSAVYLCASSLWTTQETQYFGPGTRLLVL.

Here the CDR3 reads CAWSGLASSYNEQFF. The DNA for the CDR3 is TGTGCCTGGAGTGGTCTAGCGTCCTCCTACAATGAGCAGTTCTTC. This chain uses TRBV30 with TRBJ2-1, with D possibly being TRBD2 (6 bases). Germline-derived CDR1 and CDR2 are GTSNPN and SVGIG (reference sequence). Trimming shortened V by 1 base and J by 0 bases, and 10 bases separated the two germline ends. The CDR3 length is 15 residues.

V usage is TRBV7-2 and J usage is TRBJ1-1; D gene uncertain. V gave up 1 base and J gave up 1 base, with 22 bases separating them. Germline V CDR1 and CDR2: SGHTA, FQGNSA. The CDR3 contains 19 residues. Here the CDR3 DNA reads TGTGCCAGCAGCTTAGTTAGGACGGCGGTTTACTGGGGGAACACTGAAGCTTTCTTT. This codes for CASSLVRTAVYWGNTEAFF.

This chain connects TRBV19 to TRBJ1-4; D possibly corresponds to TRBD1 (5 bases). Germline values: CDR1 LNHDA, CDR2 SQIVND (reference sequence). There are 16 residues in the CDR3. V lost 4 bases and J lost 8, with 20 bases in between. The CDR3 DNA reads TGTGCCAGTAGTACCAGGGAAGCTGGCGCCTCGGAAAAACTGTTTTTT. It encodes CASSTREAGASEKLFF.

The chain uses TRBV28 and TRBJ2-2, with 8 nucleotides matching TRBD1. The V gene's germline CDR1 is MDHEN and CDR2 SYDVKM. J lost 6 bases, V lost 5 bases, and 11 bases had no gene match. This CDR3 spans 16 amino acids. DNA for the CDR3: TGTGCCAGCAGTCCTACGACAGGGGCGGTAGCCGGGGAGCTGTTTTTT. Protein: CASSPTTGAVAGELFF.